What follows describes a single T cell receptor (beta chain). The RNA input was roughly 0.45 to 1 ug, and it was reverse transcribed with random hexamers. An immunoSEQ multiplex PCR generated amplified TCR beta CDR3 products spanning 54 Vbeta and 13 Jbeta. TCRdb itself ran the immunoSEQ multiplex PCR reads through MiXCR, one entry per CDR3 protein. The top ten clones hold about 0.2% of a sample with approximately 120,000 distinct CDR3 sequences, about 94% of them seen once. This CDR3 is 13 amino acids long. Trimming took off 7 bases at V and 1 base at J, with 11 bases between the two ends. Looked up from germline, CDR1 is SGHVS and CDR2 is FQNEAQ. The data derive from a study of CD8 T cells in Susac syndrome.

The J gene is TRBJ2-7, the V gene TRBV7-8, with no clear D. Sequencing was performed on CD8+ T cells from PBMCs. This sequence was found in a human donor with Susac syndrome. CDR3 region: CASTLYGSYEQYF. Here the CDR3 DNA reads TGTGCCAGCACCTTGTATGGGTCCTACGAGCAGTACTTC.